This entry describes one TCR beta chain. The antigen is not known. Method: immunoSEQ multiplex PCR; TCRdb's copy keeps in-frame clones and lacks some. The sample shows tens of thousands of clones, around 90% of them seen only once. The data originate from a study of identifying expanded T cells in peripheral blood. V lost 2 bases, J lost 5 bases, and 12 bases lay in between. The CDR3 runs to 14 residues. CDR1 and CDR2 from the germline V gene are MNHEY and SMNVEV (reference sequence). Study-level results: Differentially abundant clones: around 1.2 between replicates, approximately 15 at two to three weeks, 19 to 20 at four.

The chain couples TRBV27 to TRBJ2-5; D is perhaps TRBD1 or TRBD2 (5 bases each). Sequenced sample: blood. The sequence was collected from a person between 18 and 75 years old in good health. The CDR3 DNA reads as TGTGCCAGCAGTTTAGAGGGGAGTAGGGAGACCCAGTACTTC. It codes for CASSLEGSRETQYF.